Detailed here is one T cell receptor (beta chain). These data are taken from a study of blood T cell repertoires in COVID-19. Generated by immunoSEQ multiplex PCR, the TCRdb table keeps only in-frame clones and is missing some. This sample has about 200,000 clones; about 77% occur once, and the top ten carry roughly 2.8%. The CDR3 runs to 18 residues. The germline V gene has CDR1 SGHTA and CDR2 FQGNSA. V shed 1 base, J shed 1 base, and the junction held 7 bases outside the gene matches. This chain uses TRBV7-2 with TRBJ2-3; 11 nucleotides agree with TRBD2. This receptor was taken from a woman older than 75 with active or convalescent COVID-19. The sequencing input was peripheral blood. In DNA, the CDR3 is TGTGCCAGCAGCTTAGTCAGGTTACTAGCGGGGGGCACAGATACGCAGTATTTT. This codes for CASSLVRLLAGGTDTQYF.